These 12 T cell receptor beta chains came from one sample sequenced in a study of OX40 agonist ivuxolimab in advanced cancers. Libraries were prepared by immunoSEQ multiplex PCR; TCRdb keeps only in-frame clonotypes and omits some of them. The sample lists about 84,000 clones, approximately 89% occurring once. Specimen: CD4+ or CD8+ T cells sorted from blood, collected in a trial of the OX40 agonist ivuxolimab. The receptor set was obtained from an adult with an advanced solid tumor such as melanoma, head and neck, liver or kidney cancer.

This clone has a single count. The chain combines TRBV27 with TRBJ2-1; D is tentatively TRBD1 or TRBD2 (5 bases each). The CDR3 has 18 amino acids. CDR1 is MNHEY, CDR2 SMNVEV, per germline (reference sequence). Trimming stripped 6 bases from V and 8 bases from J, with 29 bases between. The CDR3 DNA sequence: TGTGCCAGCAGGCCATGGGTCGGGGCCCGACGTGGGGTCGATGAGCAGTTCTTC. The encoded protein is CASRPWVGARRGVDEQFF.

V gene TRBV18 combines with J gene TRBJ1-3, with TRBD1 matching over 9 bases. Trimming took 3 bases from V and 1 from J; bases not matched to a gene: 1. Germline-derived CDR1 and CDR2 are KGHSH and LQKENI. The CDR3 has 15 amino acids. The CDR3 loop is CASSPGTGSGNTIYF. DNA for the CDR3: TGTGCCAGCTCACCGGGGACAGGGTCTGGAAACACCATATATTTT.

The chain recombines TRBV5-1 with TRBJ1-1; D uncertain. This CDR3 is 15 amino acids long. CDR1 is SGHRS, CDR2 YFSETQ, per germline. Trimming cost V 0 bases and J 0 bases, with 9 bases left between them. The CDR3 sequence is CASSLEEGLNTEAFF. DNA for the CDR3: TGCGCCAGCAGCTTGGAGGAAGGCCTGAACACTGAAGCTTTCTTT.

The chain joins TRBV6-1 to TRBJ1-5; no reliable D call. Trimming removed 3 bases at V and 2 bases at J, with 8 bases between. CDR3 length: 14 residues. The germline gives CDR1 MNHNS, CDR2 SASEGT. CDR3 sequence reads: CASSERRGNQPQHF. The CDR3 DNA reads TGTGCCAGCAGTGAGAGGAGGGGCAATCAGCCCCAGCATTTT.

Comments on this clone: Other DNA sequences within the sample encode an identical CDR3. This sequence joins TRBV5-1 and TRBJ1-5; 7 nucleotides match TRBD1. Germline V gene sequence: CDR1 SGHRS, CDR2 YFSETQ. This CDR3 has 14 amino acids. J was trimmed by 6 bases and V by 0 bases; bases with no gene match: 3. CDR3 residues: CASSLGQGGQPQHF. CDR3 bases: TGCGCCAGCAGCTTGGGACAGGGTGGTCAGCCCCAGCATTTT.

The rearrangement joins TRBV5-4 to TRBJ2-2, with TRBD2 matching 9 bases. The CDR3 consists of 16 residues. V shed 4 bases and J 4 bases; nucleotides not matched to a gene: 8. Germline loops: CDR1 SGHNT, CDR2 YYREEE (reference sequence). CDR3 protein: CASSAGLAGPTGELFF. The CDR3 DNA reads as TGTGCCAGCAGCGCGGGACTAGCTGGACCCACCGGGGAGCTGTTTTTT.

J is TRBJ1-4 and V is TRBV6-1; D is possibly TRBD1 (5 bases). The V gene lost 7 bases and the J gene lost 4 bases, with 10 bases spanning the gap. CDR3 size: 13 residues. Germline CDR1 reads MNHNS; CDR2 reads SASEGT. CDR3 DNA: TGTGCCAGCAAGTGGGGGAATAATGAAAAACTGTTTTTT. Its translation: CASKWGNNEKLFF.

CDR3 in DNA: TGTGCCAGCAGTTTATCTGCGGGAGCCCACGAGCAGTACTTC. Translation gives CASSLSAGAHEQYF. V and J are TRBV28 and TRBJ2-7, with 7 bases identical to TRBD2. CDR3 length: 14 residues. Germline V lookup: CDR1 MDHEN, CDR2 SYDVKM. Trimming took 1 base from V and 5 from J; bases not matched to a gene: 5. Combining the CDR3 with reference TRBV28 and TRBJ2-7 gives the whole variable domain DVKVTQSSRYLVKRTGEKVFLECVQDMDHENMFWYRQDPGLGLRLIYFSYDVKMKEKGDIPEGYSVSREKKERFSLILESASTNQTSMYLCASSLSAGAHEQYFGPGTRLTVT.

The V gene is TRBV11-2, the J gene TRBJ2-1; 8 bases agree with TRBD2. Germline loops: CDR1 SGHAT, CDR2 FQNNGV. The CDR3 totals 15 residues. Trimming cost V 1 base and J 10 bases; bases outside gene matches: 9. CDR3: CASSLGGTSYIEQFF. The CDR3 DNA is TGTGCCAGCAGCTTAGGGGGGACTAGTTACATCGAGCAGTTCTTC.

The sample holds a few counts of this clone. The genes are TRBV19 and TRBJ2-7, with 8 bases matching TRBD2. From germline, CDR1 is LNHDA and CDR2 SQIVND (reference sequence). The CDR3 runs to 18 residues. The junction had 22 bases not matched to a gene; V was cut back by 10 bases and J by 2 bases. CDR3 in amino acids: CATRPSWGAGGKAYEQYF. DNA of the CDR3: TGTGCCACCCGACCCTCCTGGGGGGCGGGAGGCAAGGCCTACGAGCAGTACTTC.

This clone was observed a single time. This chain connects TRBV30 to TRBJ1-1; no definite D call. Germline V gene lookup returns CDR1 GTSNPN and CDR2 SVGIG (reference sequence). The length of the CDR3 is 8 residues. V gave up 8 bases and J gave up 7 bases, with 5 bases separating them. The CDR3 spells CASNEAFF. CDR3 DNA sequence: TGTGCCAGTAATGAAGCTTTCTTT.

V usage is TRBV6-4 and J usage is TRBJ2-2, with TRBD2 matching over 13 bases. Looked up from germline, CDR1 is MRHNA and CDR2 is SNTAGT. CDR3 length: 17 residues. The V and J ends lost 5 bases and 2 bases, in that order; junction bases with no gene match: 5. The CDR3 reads CASSRTSGGSNTGELFF. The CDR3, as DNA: TGTGCCAGCAGTCGGACTAGCGGGGGTAGTAACACCGGGGAGCTGTTTTTT.